The 24 T cell receptor beta chains in this list originate from one sample, sequenced in a study of CD8 T cells in Susac syndrome. Random hexamers primed reverse transcription of about 0.5 to 1 ug RNA. TCRdb re-derived calls from the immunoSEQ multiplex PCR reads in MiXCR, one entry per CDR3 protein. The sample lists approximately 200,000 distinct CDR3 sequences, about 95% seen once, with just under 0.095% in the top ten. Sequencing used CD4+ T cells from PBMCs. The receptors were sampled from a human donor with multiple sclerosis.

This clonotype was observed a single time. This chain joins TRBV6-5 and TRBJ2-7; D may be TRBD1 or TRBD2 (5 bases each). This CDR3 has 14 amino acids. V shed 7 bases and J shed 3 bases, with 16 bases lying between them. Germline assignment: CDR1 MNHEY and CDR2 SVGAGI. The CDR3 is CASTPESGHYEQYF. Here the CDR3 DNA reads TGTGCCAGCACCCCGGAGAGCGGACACTACGAGCAGTACTTC.

J is TRBJ2-7 and V is TRBV10-3; 7 nucleotides agree with TRBD1. V lost 11 bases and J lost 3; bases outside the gene matches: 10. The CDR3 totals 13 residues. Germline V gene sequence: CDR1 ENHRY, CDR2 SYGVKD. The CDR3 nucleotides are TGTGCCGTAACACCGGGACAGTACTACGAGCAGTACTTC. It yields the protein CAVTPGQYYEQYF.

The rearrangement links TRBV6-1 to TRBJ2-7; tentative D call: TRBD1 (5 bases). Looked up from germline, CDR1 is MNHNS and CDR2 is SASEGT. This CDR3 is 15 amino acids long. The V and J ends lost 4 bases and 3 bases respectively, with 16 bases between them. Here the CDR3 reads CASSVARGLGYEQYF. CDR3 DNA sequence: TGTGCCAGCAGTGTGGCAAGGGGTCTCGGCTACGAGCAGTACTTC.

The rearrangement uses TRBV20-1 and TRBJ1-2, with D unclear. Trimming took 5 bases from V and 2 from J, leaving 9 bases between them. The CDR3 runs 12 residues. The germline CDR1 and CDR2 sequences are DFQATT and SNEGSKA (reference sequence). The CDR3 DNA follows: TGCAGTGCTGGGGATCTGAACTATGGCTACACCTTC. Translated, it gives CSAGDLNYGYTF.

This chain joins TRBV27 and TRBJ2-6; D could derive from TRBD1 or TRBD2 (5 bases each). Per germline, CDR1 MNHEY and CDR2 SMNVEV (reference sequence). V shed 8 bases and J shed 0 bases, with 17 bases lying between them. CDR3 size: 17 residues. The DNA for the CDR3 is TGTGCCAGCCGACGGAATCATGGGGGCTCTGGGGCCAACGTCCTGACTTTC. Translating gives CASRRNHGGSGANVLTF.

The chain carries TRBV20-1 and TRBJ2-1, with 9 bases that match TRBD2. The CDR3 extends over 15 amino acids. V lost 6 bases, J lost 4 bases, and 10 bases stayed unmatched. Germline V lookup: CDR1 DFQATT, CDR2 SNEGSKA (reference sequence). CDR3 sequence (DNA): TGCAGTGCGAGACTAGCGGAAGGGGGGTACAATGAGCAGTTCTTC. Its protein product is CSARLAEGGYNEQFF.

V and J are TRBV19 and TRBJ1-2; 8 bases map to TRBD1. Trimming at V came to 6 bases and at J to 2 bases, leaving 11 bases not matched to a gene. The CDR3 spans 16 residues. Looked up from germline, CDR1 is LNHDA and CDR2 is SQIVND (reference sequence). CDR3 DNA: TGTGCCAGTAGGACAGGGGCGATTGGAGGGAACTATGGCTACACCTTC. The encoded protein is CASRTGAIGGNYGYTF.

The chain joins TRBV6-6 to TRBJ2-3; TRBD2 might be the D (5 bases). The CDR3 is 13 amino acids. The V end lost 9 bases, the J end lost 2 bases, and 12 bases lay between the germline ends. The V gene's germline CDR1 is MNHNY and CDR2 SVGAGI (reference sequence). The CDR3 sequence: CASRGPATDTQYF. As DNA, the CDR3 is TGTGCCAGTCGCGGGCCAGCCACAGATACGCAGTATTTT.

The chain carries TRBV30 and TRBJ1-1; possible D gene TRBD1, 6 bases. Germline loops: CDR1 GTSNPN, CDR2 SVGIG (reference sequence). CDR3 length equals 13 residues. Deletions cut 2 bases from V and 1 base from J, with 8 bases between. DNA of the CDR3: TGTGCCTGGAGTCTCAGGGGGAACACTGAAGCTTTCTTT. It is translated as CAWSLRGNTEAFF.

The rearrangement uses TRBV20-1 and TRBJ2-5; D might be TRBD1 (6 bases). This CDR3 region has 13 residues. The germline V gene encodes CDR1 DFQATT and CDR2 SNEGSKA (reference sequence). V shed 5 bases and J shed 5 bases, with 15 bases lying between them. The DNA for the CDR3 is TGCAGTGCTGGCGACAGGCCAGGGGAGACCCAGTACTTC. It specifies CSAGDRPGETQYF.

V is TRBV28 and J is TRBJ1-1; the D is unclear. V lost 4 bases to trimming and J lost 0 bases, with 3 bases between them. The germline V gene encodes CDR1 MDHEN and CDR2 SYDVKM. This CDR3 contains 12 residues. CDR3 sequence (DNA): TGTGCCAGCAGTTCTATGAACACTGAAGCTTTCTTT. It encodes CASSSMNTEAFF.

The chain joins TRBV25-1 to TRBJ1-2; tentatively, D is TRBD1 (6 bases). V was cut by 6 bases and J by 3 bases, with 17 bases left in between. Germline CDR1 and CDR2: MGHDK and SYGVNS. This CDR3 spans 15 amino acids. CDR3 sequence: CASSLGGGADYGYTF. CDR3 coding DNA: TGTGCCAGCAGCCTAGGGGGGGGCGCCGACTATGGCTACACCTTC.

Comments on this clonotype: The junction differs from germline at one of its ends, possibly a read error. The V and J genes are TRBV9 and TRBJ1-1; D might be TRBD1 (5 bases). Germline lookup yields CDR1 SGDLS and CDR2 YYNGEE. The CDR3 covers 14 residues. CDR3 DNA sequence: TGTGCCAGCAGCGCCGGGACTGTGAATACTGAAGCTTTCTTT. Amino acids: CASSAGTVNTEAFF.

The chain combines TRBV4-1 with TRBJ1-1; D unresolved. Germline CDR1 is MGHRA and CDR2 is YSYEKL. CDR3 size: 14 residues. The V end was cut by 0 bases, the J end by 3 bases, with 8 bases between. The CDR3 DNA sequence: TGCGCCAGCAGCCAAGATAGGAGAGACACTGAAGCTTTCTTT. Translation gives CASSQDRRDTEAFF.

The chain carries TRBV29-1 and TRBJ1-2; D possibly corresponds to TRBD1 (5 bases). From germline, CDR1 is SQVTM and CDR2 ANQGSEA. This CDR3 region has 13 residues. With 5 bases removed from V and 0 bases from J, the gap between germline ends came to 10 bases. The CDR3 DNA sequence: TGCAGCGTTTGGGGCAGTACTAACTATGGCTACACCTTC. As protein: CSVWGSTNYGYTF.

The rearrangement links TRBV30 to TRBJ2-5, with D maybe TRBD2 (5 bases). CDR3 length: 12 amino acids. Trimming cost V 8 bases and J 2 bases, with 12 bases left between them. Germline assignment: CDR1 GTSNPN and CDR2 SVGIG (reference sequence). The CDR3: CALRKRQETQYF. The CDR3 region has the DNA TGTGCCCTAAGGAAGCGGCAAGAGACCCAGTACTTC.

The chain recombines TRBV20-1 with TRBJ2-2; D is uncertain. V lost 2 bases and J lost 0, with 7 bases in between. The CDR3 totals 14 residues. CDR1 and CDR2 (germline): DFQATT, SNEGSKA (reference sequence). The CDR3 DNA sequence: TGCAGTGCTAGAAGCGTGCCGAACACCGGGGAGCTGTTTTTT. Translated: CSARSVPNTGELFF.

The chain has TRBV23-1 and TRBJ1-5; tentatively, D is TRBD1 (6 bases). TRBV23-1 is an open reading frame whose function is uncertain. The CDR3 contains 15 residues. Trimming took 2 bases from V and 4 from J, leaving 12 bases between them. CDR3 sequence (DNA): TGCGCCAGCAGTCAAGGGACAAAGGGGAATCAGCCCCAGCATTTT. Amino acid sequence: CASSQGTKGNQPQHF.

This clonotype was detected only once. The chain links TRBV20-1 to TRBJ1-1; the D is unclear. V lost 1 base and J 5 bases, leaving 14 bases between the germline ends. The CDR3 sequence is 14 residues long. In germline, CDR1 is DFQATT, CDR2 SNEGSKA (reference sequence). The CDR3 is CSARVPPIGTEAFF. The CDR3 DNA is TGCAGTGCTAGAGTCCCCCCGATTGGGACTGAAGCTTTCTTT.

The J gene is TRBJ2-7, the V gene TRBV15, with D unresolved. Trimming cost V 0 bases and J 0 bases, with 3 bases left between them. Germline loops: CDR1 LNHNV, CDR2 YYDKDF (reference sequence). This CDR3 has 13 amino acids. CDR3 amino acids: CATSRDPSYEQYF. For the CDR3, the DNA is TGTGCCACCAGCAGAGATCCCTCCTACGAGCAGTACTTC.

V and J are TRBV6-1 and TRBJ2-3, with D unclear. CDR1 and CDR2 from the germline V gene are MNHNS and SASEGT. V was clipped by 3 bases and J by 2 bases, with 9 bases between them. The CDR3 is 14 amino acids. In DNA form, the CDR3 reads TGTGCCAGCAGTGAGGCGGCCTACACAGATACGCAGTATTTT. This translates into CASSEAAYTDTQYF.

The chain joins TRBV29-1 to TRBJ2-5; D possibly uses TRBD1 or TRBD2 (5 bases each). The CDR3 is 14 residues long. V lost 3 bases and J lost 5, with 16 bases in between. Germline CDR1 is SQVTM and CDR2 is ANQGSEA. CDR3 DNA sequence: TGCAGCGTTGAGGGGACCAGTGGTATCGAGACCCAGTACTTC. Translated: CSVEGTSGIETQYF.

V is TRBV7-2 and J is TRBJ2-5; D may be TRBD1 or TRBD2 (5 bases each). The CDR3 covers 14 residues. Germline V lookup: CDR1 SGHTA, CDR2 FQGNSA. Trimming took off 4 bases at V and 7 bases at J, with 16 bases between the two ends. The CDR3 DNA reads TGTGCCAGCAGCTCAGGACACCACAGCGGGACCCAGTACTTC. The encoded protein is CASSSGHHSGTQYF.

The chain carries TRBV24-1 and TRBJ2-1; D is undetermined. Germline V gene data show CDR1 as KGHDR and CDR2 as SFDVKD. V dropped 2 bases and J dropped 7 bases, with 11 bases sitting between them. The CDR3 has 14 residues. CDR3 loop: CATSDSPEPNEQFF. The CDR3 DNA reads as TGTGCCACCAGTGATTCTCCGGAGCCTAATGAGCAGTTCTTC.